This T cell receptor beta chain originates from a study of breast tumors, draining lymph nodes, adjacent tissues. Study-level findings and limits: Data only fit, rather than demonstrated, lymph node origin of most tumor T cells. Compared with lymph nodes, tumors were less diverse; compared with nontumor tissue, more. Luminal-like breast cancer showed significantly greater tumor-nontumor repertoire similarity than basal-like breast cancer did.

This clonotype showed up many times. Antigen: not known. The CDR3 length is 15 residues. CDR1 is ENHRY and CDR2 is SYGVKD in the germline V gene. After removal of 2 bases from V and 8 bases from J, the junction contained 6 bases not matched to a gene. Samples came from axillary lymph nodes draining the breast cancer. One entry per CDR3 protein results from TCRdb running MiXCR on the multiplex PCR reads. The sample lists about 100,000 distinct CDR3 sequences; less than 25% were seen once. Sequencing was carried out using axillary lymph node tissue. The J gene is TRBJ2-1, the V gene TRBV10-3; 10 nucleotides align to TRBD2. The sequence was obtained from a female donor with breast cancer. Some clones in this sample may be carry-over from other donors' samples. The CDR3 here is CAISETQLAGDEQFF. DNA for the CDR3: TGTGCCATCAGTGAGACGCAGCTAGCGGGGGATGAGCAGTTCTTC.